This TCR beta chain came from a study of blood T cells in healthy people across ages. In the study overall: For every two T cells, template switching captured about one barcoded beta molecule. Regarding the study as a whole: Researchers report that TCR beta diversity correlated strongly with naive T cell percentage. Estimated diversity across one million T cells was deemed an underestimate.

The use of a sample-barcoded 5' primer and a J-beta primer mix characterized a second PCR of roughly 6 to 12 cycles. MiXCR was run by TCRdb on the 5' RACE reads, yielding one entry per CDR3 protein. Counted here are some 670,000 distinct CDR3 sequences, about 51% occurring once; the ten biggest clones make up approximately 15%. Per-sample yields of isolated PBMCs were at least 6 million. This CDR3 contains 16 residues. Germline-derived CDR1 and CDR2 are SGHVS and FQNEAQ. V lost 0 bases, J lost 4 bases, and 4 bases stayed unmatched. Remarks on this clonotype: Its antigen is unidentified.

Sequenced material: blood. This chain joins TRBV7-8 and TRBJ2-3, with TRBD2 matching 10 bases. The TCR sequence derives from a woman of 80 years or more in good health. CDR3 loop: CASSLAGAGGADTQYF. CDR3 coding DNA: TGTGCCAGCAGCTTAGCCGGAGCGGGGGGGGCAGATACGCAGTATTTT.